This T cell receptor beta chain was sequenced during a study of prognosis after radiotherapy for stage I lung cancer. Study as a whole: Six to eight patients presented with squamous cell carcinoma, 11 to 12 with adenocarcinoma. SBRT spanned 3 to 5 fractions, reaching a biologically effective dose of at least 100 Gy. Study-wide results and caveats: Reportedly, metastasis status was linked to differences in TRBV and TRBJ usage frequencies. Median unique TCR clones dropped from around 10,000 to 6,900 after stereotactic body radiation therapy.

This clonotype has at least ten counts. What it binds is not known. The V end was cut by 6 bases, the J end by 6 bases, with 14 bases between. This CDR3 spans 13 amino acids. CDR1 and CDR2 from the germline V gene are MDHEN and SYDVKM. The TCR beta CDR3 region was amplified from genomic DNA, with two rounds of multiplex PCR being used for the amplification. During first-round PCR, primers specific to each TRBV and TRBJ gene were used. Using its own MiXCR run on the multiplex PCR reads, TCRdb lists one record per CDR3 protein. The sample carries 31,000 or so distinct CDR3 sequences, under 60% recorded once.

This TCR came from a donor aged 50 or older with non-small cell lung cancer. This specimen consisted of PBMCs, obtained before or after stereotactic body radiation therapy (not recorded which). The chain employs TRBV28 and TRBJ1-1; the D is unclear. The CDR3 DNA follows: TGTGCCAGCAGCTTGCGGGGAAAAGCTGAAGCTTTCTTT. Amino acids: CASSLRGKAEAFF.